These T cell receptor beta chains were read from a single sample in a study. One entry per CDR3 protein results from TCRdb running MiXCR on the multiplex PCR reads. This table holds over 550 distinct CDR3 sequences, approximately 27% found once. Sequenced material: tumor-infiltrating naive CD4+ T cells sorted from the breast tumor. These TCRs come from a female donor with breast cancer. Each CDR3 is given with its conserved first and last residue. Fields, in order: D gene, V gene, clone size, J gene, CDR3 DNA, CDR3 protein. D genes are given only for firm matches. Where a row states a size, it is once, few, many or the class of an expanded clone; other rows omit it.

TRBD1	TRBV12-3/TRBV12-4	medium-sized	TRBJ1-2	TGTGCCAGCAGTAACTGGGACAGGGAGGGTGGCTACACCTTC	CASSNWDREGGYTF
.	TRBV12-3/TRBV12-4	.	TRBJ1-2	TGTGCCAGCAGGTTATTTTCGGCAGGGGTAAAGGATGGCTACACCTTC	CASRLFSAGVKDGYTF
.	TRBV12-3/TRBV12-4	hyperexpanded	TRBJ1-2	TGTGCCAGCAGTTCGATGCGCGGTATTTACTACACCTTC	CASSSMRGIYYTF
.	TRBV12-3/TRBV12-4	large	TRBJ1-2	TGTGCCAGCAGTTTAAGTTTGGGGAACTATGGCTACACCTTC	CASSLSLGNYGYTF
.	TRBV12-3/TRBV12-4	large	TRBJ1-2	TGTGCCAGCAGTTTGTGGCCCTTAGGTGGCTACACCTTC	CASSLWPLGGYTF
.	TRBV12-3/TRBV12-4	medium-sized	TRBJ1-2	TGTGCCAGCAGTTTAAAAGTTCTGGGGTCCCCTAACTATGGCTACACCTTC	CASSLKVLGSPNYGYTF
.	TRBV12-3/TRBV12-4	large	TRBJ1-2	TGTGCCAGCAACCTATCTGGGCTGAGTGGCTACACCTTC	CASNLSGLSGYTF
.	TRBV12-3/TRBV12-4	large	TRBJ1-2	TGTGCCAGCACAAGGCAGGGGTATGGCTACACCTTC	CASTRQGYGYTF
TRBD1	TRBV12-3/TRBV12-4	.	TRBJ1-1	TGTGCCAGCACTCCGTCCGGGTTCCGGGACAGCACTAACACTGAAGCTTTCTTT	CASTPSGFRDSTNTEAFF
.	TRBV7-3	few	TRBJ1-2	TGTGCCAGCAGCCAGACAGGTTCGTCTGGCTACACCTTC	CASSQTGSSGYTF
TRBD1	TRBV12-3/TRBV12-4	medium-sized	TRBJ1-2	TGTGCCAGCAGCCTCACCTTACCCACAGGGGTGAGAGGCTACACCTTC	CASSLTLPTGVRGYTF
.	TRBV12-3/TRBV12-4	once	TRBJ1-2	TGTGCCAGCAGCCCGAGGGACCACTCCCATGACTATGGCTACACCTTC	CASSPRDHSHDYGYTF
.	TRBV12-3/TRBV12-4	large	TRBJ1-2	TGTGCCAGCAGTTTAACAGTGAGGGGCTACACCTTC	CASSLTVRGYTF
TRBD1	TRBV12-5	large	TRBJ1-2	TGTGCTAGTGGTTTGGGACCGGGACAGGGGTCCGATAACTATGGCTACACCTTC	CASGLGPGQGSDNYGYTF
.	TRBV12-3/TRBV12-4	large	TRBJ1-2	TGTGCCAGCAGGGACAGTAACTATGGCTACACCTTC	CASRDSNYGYTF
.	TRBV12-3/TRBV12-4	.	TRBJ1-2	TGTGCCAGCAGCTCAGCTGACCATGGCTACACCTTC	CASSSADHGYTF
.	TRBV12-3/TRBV12-4	medium-sized	TRBJ1-2	TGTGCCAGCAAGAGGGGTTGGAACTATGGCTACACCTTC	CASKRGWNYGYTF
.	TRBV12-3/TRBV12-4	large	TRBJ1-2	TGTGCCAGCAGTTTTCCCCGGGCGGCTAACTATGGCTACACCTTC	CASSFPRAANYGYTF
.	TRBV12-3/TRBV12-4	.	TRBJ1-2	TGTGCCAGCGGTTCAGAGTACGGCCCATATGGCTACACCTTC	CASGSEYGPYGYTF
.	TRBV12-3/TRBV12-4	large	TRBJ1-2	TGTGCCAGCAGTTTACCCCAGTCGGTGCACTATGGCTACACCTTC	CASSLPQSVHYGYTF
.	TRBV12-3/TRBV12-4	few	TRBJ1-2	TGTGCCAGCAGTTCCGGTGAGGACTATGGCTACACCTTC	CASSSGEDYGYTF
.	TRBV12-3/TRBV12-4	medium-sized	TRBJ1-2	TGTGCCAGCAGTTTGGGCCAGGTCTCTGGCTACACCTTC	CASSLGQVSGYTF
.	TRBV12-3/TRBV12-4	.	TRBJ1-2	TGTGCCAGCACTCAAAGGGAGACGCCGCCGGGCTACACCTTC	CASTQRETPPGYTF
.	TRBV12-3/TRBV12-4	once	TRBJ1-2	TGTGCCAGCAGCTCGCCCGGTTGGGGATATGGCTACACCTTC	CASSSPGWGYGYTF
.	TRBV12-3/TRBV12-4	.	TRBJ1-2	TGTGCCAGCAGTTTCGGCGAGGAGCCCGGCTACACCTTC	CASSFGEEPGYTF
.	TRBV12-3/TRBV12-4	.	TRBJ1-2	TGTGCCAGCAGTTCCCGGGACGAGGGCGCCCTTGGAGGCTACACCTTC	CASSSRDEGALGGYTF
.	TRBV12-3/TRBV12-4	few	TRBJ1-1	TGTGCCAGCAGCAACAAGAACACTGAAGCTTTCTTT	CASSNKNTEAFF
TRBD1	TRBV11-3	.	TRBJ1-2	TGTGCCAGCAGCTTAGACGCCGGGACAGCCCTATATGGCTACACCTTC	CASSLDAGTALYGYTF
.	TRBV12-3/TRBV12-4	.	TRBJ1-2	TGTGCCAGCAGTTACGTCCCACTTCGCCGTGGCTACACCTTC	CASSYVPLRRGYTF
.	TRBV12-3/TRBV12-4	.	TRBJ1-2	TGTGCCAGCAGGAGGTGGGGTAACTATGGCTACACCTTC	CASRRWGNYGYTF
.	TRBV12-3/TRBV12-4	medium-sized	TRBJ1-2	TGTGCCAGTTTGGGAGAATCTAAGTCGTATGGCTACACCTTC	CASLGESKSYGYTF
.	TRBV12-3/TRBV12-4	large	TRBJ1-2	TGTGCCAGCAGTTTAGAGTACGGCCCATATGGCTACACCTTC	CASSLEYGPYGYTF
.	TRBV12-3/TRBV12-4	medium-sized	TRBJ1-2	TGTGCCAGCAGCCTGGGGAGGAGACGGTTCTATGGCTACACCTTC	CASSLGRRRFYGYTF
.	TRBV12-3/TRBV12-4	once	TRBJ1-2	TGTGCCAACACTCAACAGGGTTACGGTTACACCTTC	CANTQQGYGYTF
.	TRBV12-3/TRBV12-4	many	TRBJ1-2	TGTGCCAGCAGTCGAAAACTGGTTGGCTACACCTTC	CASSRKLVGYTF
.	TRBV12-3/TRBV12-4	large	TRBJ1-2	TGTGCCAGCAGTTCGGGAGTTATCTCTGACTATGGCTACACCTTC	CASSSGVISDYGYTF
.	TRBV12-3/TRBV12-4	medium-sized	TRBJ1-2	TGTGCCAGCAGTTTACGGGGCTTGGAAGGCTACACCTTC	CASSLRGLEGYTF
.	TRBV12-3/TRBV12-4	hyperexpanded	TRBJ1-2	TGTGCCAGCAAGAGGCTTGATGGAGTTAACTATGGCTACACCTTC	CASKRLDGVNYGYTF
.	TRBV12-3/TRBV12-4	large	TRBJ1-2	TGTGCCAGCAGTTTAGCACTTACCAACTATGGCTACACCTTC	CASSLALTNYGYTF
.	TRBV12-3/TRBV12-4	.	TRBJ1-2	TGTGCCAGCAGTTTGTACAGGGAGGGTGGCTACACCTTC	CASSLYREGGYTF
TRBD1	TRBV12-3/TRBV12-4	large	TRBJ1-2	TGTGCCAGCAGTCCGTTCCGGAGACAGGGGATAAGTGGCTACACCTTC	CASSPFRRQGISGYTF
.	TRBV12-3/TRBV12-4	.	TRBJ1-2	TGCGCCAGCAGTTCAGAGTACGGCCCATATGGCTACACCTTC	CASSSEYGPYGYTF
.	TRBV12-3/TRBV12-4	medium-sized	TRBJ1-2	TGTGCCAGCAGTTTATTAGGGGTTACTGGCTACACCTTC	CASSLLGVTGYTF
TRBD1	TRBV12-3/TRBV12-4	.	TRBJ1-2	TGCGCCAGCAGCTCAACAGGGGCGGGTGGCCACACCTTC	CASSSTGAGGHTF
.	TRBV12-3/TRBV12-4	medium-sized	TRBJ1-2	TGTGCCAGCACCCCGAAGGCCGTCATAGGCTACACCTTC	CASTPKAVIGYTF
.	TRBV12-3/TRBV12-4	medium-sized	TRBJ1-2	TGTGCCAGCAGCTGGGGTCTAACTAACTATGGCTACACCTTC	CASSWGLTNYGYTF
.	TRBV12-3/TRBV12-4	medium-sized	TRBJ1-2	TGTGCCAGCAGTGACGTCCACTTAAATGGCTACACCTTC	CASSDVHLNGYTF
.	TRBV12-3/TRBV12-4	medium-sized	TRBJ1-2	TGTGCCAGCAGTTTTATCGACAGGCCCTATGGCTACACCTTC	CASSFIDRPYGYTF
.	TRBV12-3/TRBV12-4	.	TRBJ1-2	TGCGCCAGCAGTTTATCCGGCAACTATAGCTACACCTTC	CASSLSGNYSYTF